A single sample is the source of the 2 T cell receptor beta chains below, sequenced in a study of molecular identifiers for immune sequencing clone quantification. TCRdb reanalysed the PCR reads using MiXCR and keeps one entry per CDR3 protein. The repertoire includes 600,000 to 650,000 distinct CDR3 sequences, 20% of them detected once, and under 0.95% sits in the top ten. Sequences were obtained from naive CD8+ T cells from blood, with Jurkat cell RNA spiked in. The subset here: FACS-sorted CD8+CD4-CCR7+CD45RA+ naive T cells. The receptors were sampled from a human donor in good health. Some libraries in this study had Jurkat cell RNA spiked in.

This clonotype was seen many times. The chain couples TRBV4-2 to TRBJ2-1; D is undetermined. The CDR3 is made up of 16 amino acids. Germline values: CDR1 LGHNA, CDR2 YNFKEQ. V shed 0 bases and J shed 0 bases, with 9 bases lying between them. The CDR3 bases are TGTGCCAGCAGCCAAGATGTGGTGTCCTCCTACAATGAGCAGTTCTTC. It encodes CASSQDVVSSYNEQFF.

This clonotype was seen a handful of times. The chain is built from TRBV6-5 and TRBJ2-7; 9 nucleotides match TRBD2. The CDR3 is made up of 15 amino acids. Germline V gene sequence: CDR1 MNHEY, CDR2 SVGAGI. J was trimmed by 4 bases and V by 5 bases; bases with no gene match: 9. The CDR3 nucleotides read TGTGCCAGCAGTGGCCCTGGCGGGAGGGCGTACGAGCAGTACTTC. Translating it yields CASSGPGGRAYEQYF.